The rows below give T cell receptor beta chains drawn from one sample of a study of blood T cell repertoires in COVID-19. Libraries were prepared by immunoSEQ multiplex PCR; TCRdb keeps only in-frame clonotypes and omits some of them. The sample holds approximately 110,000 clones, over 70% seen once. Sample: peripheral blood. The receptors derive from a man in his forties or fifties with acute or convalescent COVID-19. The CDR3 runs from the conserved cysteine through the conserved F or W. The order of the fields is J gene, CDR3 length, clone size, D gene, V gene, CDR3 protein, CDR3 DNA. The D gene is left open where the match is weak. Not all rows give a size; the values are once, few, many and, for expanded clones, a class.

J gene: TRBJ1-3; CDR3 length: 15; clone size: NA; D gene: NA; V gene: TRBV9; CDR3 protein: CASSRLSDRGNTIYF; CDR3 DNA: TGTGCCAGCAGCCGACTATCTGACCGTGGAAACACCATATATTTT
J gene: TRBJ1-1; CDR3 length: 12; clone size: NA; D gene: TRBD1; V gene: TRBV24-1; CDR3 protein: CATSLQGAKGFF; CDR3 DNA: TGTGCCACCAGTCTACAGGGGGCGAAGGGTTTCTTT
J gene: TRBJ2-7; CDR3 length: 12; clone size: NA; D gene: NA; V gene: TRBV3-1/TRBV3-2; CDR3 protein: CASNSGGPFQYF; CDR3 DNA: TGTGCCAGCAATTCCGGGGGGCCATTTCAGTACTTC
J gene: TRBJ2-5; CDR3 length: 15; clone size: NA; D gene: TRBD2; V gene: TRBV5-1; CDR3 protein: CASSVAGGPGETQYF; CDR3 DNA: TGCGCCAGCAGCGTAGCGGGGGGGCCTGGGGAGACCCAGTACTTC
J gene: TRBJ1-2; CDR3 length: 15; clone size: NA; D gene: NA; V gene: TRBV5-4; CDR3 protein: CASSLAGGVNYGYTF; CDR3 DNA: TGTGCCAGCAGCTTGGCCGGCGGGGTTAACTATGGCTACACCTTC
J gene: TRBJ1-2; CDR3 length: 15; clone size: few; D gene: NA; V gene: TRBV5-4; CDR3 protein: CASANLYSRDTGYTF; CDR3 DNA: TGTGCCAGCGCTAACTTGTATTCCAGGGATACTGGCTACACCTTC
J gene: TRBJ1-1; CDR3 length: 15; clone size: NA; D gene: TRBD1; V gene: TRBV5-4; CDR3 protein: CASSLVSGQGTEAFF; CDR3 DNA: TGTGCCAGCAGCTTGGTTTCGGGACAGGGCACTGAAGCTTTCTTT
J gene: TRBJ2-3; CDR3 length: 13; clone size: NA; D gene: TRBD1; V gene: TRBV24-1; CDR3 protein: CATSKTGTDTQYF; CDR3 DNA: TGTGCCACCAGCAAGACAGGGACAGATACGCAGTATTTT
J gene: TRBJ1-6; CDR3 length: 14; clone size: few; D gene: TRBD1; V gene: TRBV3-1/TRBV3-2; CDR3 protein: CASSHSRGNSPLHF; CDR3 DNA: TGTGCCAGCAGCCACTCCAGGGGGAATTCACCCCTCCACTTT
J gene: TRBJ1-1; CDR3 length: 13; clone size: few; D gene: NA; V gene: TRBV14; CDR3 protein: CASSQELRTEAFF; CDR3 DNA: TGTGCCAGCAGCCAAGAACTGCGGACTGAAGCTTTCTTT
J gene: TRBJ1-2; CDR3 length: 15; clone size: once; D gene: NA; V gene: TRBV5-5; CDR3 protein: CASTWETGANYGYTF; CDR3 DNA: TGTGCCAGCACCTGGGAAACAGGAGCTAACTATGGCTACACCTTC
J gene: TRBJ1-2; CDR3 length: 16; clone size: NA; D gene: TRBD1; V gene: TRBV6-6; CDR3 protein: CASSYSNRGGWYGYTF; CDR3 DNA: TGTGCCAGCAGTTATTCCAACAGGGGGGGCTGGTATGGCTACACCTTC
J gene: TRBJ1-3; CDR3 length: 15; clone size: NA; D gene: NA; V gene: TRBV6-5; CDR3 protein: CAGLGGAISGNTIYF; CDR3 DNA: TGTGCCGGGCTTGGAGGGGCCATTTCTGGAAACACCATATATTTT
J gene: TRBJ1-2; CDR3 length: 13; clone size: NA; D gene: NA; V gene: TRBV6-6; CDR3 protein: CASSSTGTIGYTF; CDR3 DNA: TGTGCCAGCAGTAGCACAGGGACTATTGGATACACCTTC
J gene: TRBJ1-1; CDR3 length: 12; clone size: once; D gene: NA; V gene: TRBV13; CDR3 protein: CASSQGYTEAFF; CDR3 DNA: TGTGCCAGCAGCCAGGGCTACACTGAAGCTTTCTTT
J gene: TRBJ2-5; CDR3 length: 15; clone size: NA; D gene: NA; V gene: TRBV5-1; CDR3 protein: CASSLAGWGLETQYF; CDR3 DNA: TGCGCCAGCAGCTTGGCCGGATGGGGGCTAGAGACCCAGTACTTC
J gene: TRBJ1-1; CDR3 length: 17; clone size: NA; D gene: NA; V gene: TRBV11-2; CDR3 protein: CASSLGRTFRGATEAFF; CDR3 DNA: TGTGCCAGCAGCTTAGGAAGGACTTTCCGGGGGGCCACTGAAGCTTTCTTT
J gene: TRBJ2-3; CDR3 length: 14; clone size: NA; D gene: NA; V gene: TRBV5-5; CDR3 protein: CASSLVVSTDTQYF; CDR3 DNA: TGTGCCAGCAGCTTGGTAGTAAGCACAGATACGCAGTATTTT
J gene: TRBJ1-4; CDR3 length: 15; clone size: few; D gene: NA; V gene: TRBV5-1; CDR3 protein: CASSPTGSTNEKLFF; CDR3 DNA: TGCGCCAGCAGCCCGACGGGGTCCACTAATGAAAAACTGTTTTTT
J gene: TRBJ2-7; CDR3 length: 15; clone size: NA; D gene: NA; V gene: TRBV7-2; CDR3 protein: CASSLPRRSSYEQYF; CDR3 DNA: TGTGCCAGCAGCTTACCAAGGCGGAGCTCCTACGAGCAGTACTTC
J gene: TRBJ1-2; CDR3 length: 16; clone size: few; D gene: NA; V gene: TRBV10-3; CDR3 protein: CAISESLDQGDYGYTF; CDR3 DNA: TGTGCCATCAGTGAGTCCTTGGACCAAGGGGACTATGGCTACACCTTC
J gene: TRBJ2-1; CDR3 length: 13; clone size: once; D gene: TRBD2; V gene: TRBV6-5; CDR3 protein: CASSYSTGRVLFF; CDR3 DNA: TGTGCCAGCAGTTACTCGACGGGGAGGGTTCTGTTCTTC
J gene: TRBJ1-2; CDR3 length: 15; clone size: NA; D gene: NA; V gene: TRBV5-1; CDR3 protein: CASSGPGQSAYGYTF; CDR3 DNA: TGCGCCAGCAGCGGCCCCGGACAGTCTGCCTATGGCTACACCTTC
J gene: TRBJ1-5; CDR3 length: 14; clone size: NA; D gene: NA; V gene: TRBV30; CDR3 protein: CAWRGSGNNQPQHF; CDR3 DNA: TGTGCCTGGAGGGGGTCAGGGAACAATCAGCCCCAGCATTTT
J gene: TRBJ1-1; CDR3 length: 13; clone size: NA; D gene: NA; V gene: TRBV12-3/TRBV12-4; CDR3 protein: CASSLPLNTEAFF; CDR3 DNA: TGTGCCAGCAGTCTACCATTAAACACTGAAGCTTTCTTT